This record concerns one TCR beta chain sequence. This sample is drawn from a study of blood T cell repertoires in COVID-19. About the research overall: The United States, Italy and Spain provided the acute and convalescent COVID-19 samples.

Study processing details: Reference gene primer amplification yielded estimated nucleated cell counts. Measured with immunoSEQ multiplex PCR; TCRdb has only the in-frame clones, and not every one. V and J calls and clone size are given by that table; D and trimming were obtained from the DNA. The repertoire has about 120,000 clones, 70% to 90% of them found once; the top ten carry 3.5% to 5%. The TCR originated in a man aged 35-49 years with acute or convalescent COVID-19. Sample: peripheral blood.

In DNA, the CDR3 is TGTGCCAGCACCGCTTCGACAGCACTGAACACTGAAGCTTTCTTT. It yields the protein CASTASTALNTEAFF. This sequence joins TRBV6-5 and TRBJ1-1; possible D gene TRBD1, 5 bases. This CDR3 spans 15 amino acids. CDR1 is MNHEY, CDR2 SVGAGI, per germline. The V end was cut by 7 bases, the J end by 0 bases, with 15 bases between.